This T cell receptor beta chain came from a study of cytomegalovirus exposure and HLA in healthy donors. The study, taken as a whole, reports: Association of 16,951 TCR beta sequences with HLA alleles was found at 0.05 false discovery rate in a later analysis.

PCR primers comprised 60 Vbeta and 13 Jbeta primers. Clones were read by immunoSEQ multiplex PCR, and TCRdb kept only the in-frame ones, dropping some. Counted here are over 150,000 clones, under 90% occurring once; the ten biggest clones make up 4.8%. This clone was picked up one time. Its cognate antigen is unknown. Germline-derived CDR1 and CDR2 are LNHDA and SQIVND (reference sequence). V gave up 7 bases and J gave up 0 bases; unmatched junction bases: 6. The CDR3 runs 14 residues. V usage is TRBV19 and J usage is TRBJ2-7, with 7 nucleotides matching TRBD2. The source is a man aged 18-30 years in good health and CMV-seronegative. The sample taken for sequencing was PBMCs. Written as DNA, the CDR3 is TGTGCCAGTACCCCCGGGACTACCTCCTACGAGCAGTACTTC. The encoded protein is CASTPGTTSYEQYF.